This T cell receptor (beta chain) was recovered during a study of radiotherapy plus CTLA-4 blockade in lung cancer. Per germline, CDR1 LNHDA and CDR2 SQIVND (reference sequence). The trim removed 8 bases at V and 0 bases at J, leaving 6 bases unmatched. The CDR3 spans 16 residues. Assay used: immunoSEQ multiplex PCR; TCRdb lists only in-frame clones, some missing. The sample carries 100,000 or so clones, around 86% recorded once. J is TRBJ2-2 and V is TRBV19, with 10 positions matching TRBD2. The TCR comes from a human donor with non-small cell lung cancer that progressed on radiotherapy plus ipilimumab. Source: peripheral blood, taken from a patient treated with radiotherapy plus ipilimumab. CDR3 region: CASLGLAPTNTGELFF. In DNA form, the CDR3 reads TGTGCCAGTTTGGGACTAGCGCCTACGAACACCGGGGAGCTGTTTTTT.